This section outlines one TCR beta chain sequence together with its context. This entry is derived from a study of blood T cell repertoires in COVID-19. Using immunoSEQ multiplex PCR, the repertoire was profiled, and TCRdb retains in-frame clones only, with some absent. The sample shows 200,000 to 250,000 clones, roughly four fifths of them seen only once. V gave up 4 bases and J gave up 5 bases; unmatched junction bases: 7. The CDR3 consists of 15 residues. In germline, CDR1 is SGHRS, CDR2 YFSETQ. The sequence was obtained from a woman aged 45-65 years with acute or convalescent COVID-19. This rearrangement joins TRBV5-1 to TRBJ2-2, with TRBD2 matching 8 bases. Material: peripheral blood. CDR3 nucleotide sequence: TGCGCCAGCAGCGCGCGGGAGGATCGGACCGGGGAGCTGTTTTTT. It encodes CASSAREDRTGELFF. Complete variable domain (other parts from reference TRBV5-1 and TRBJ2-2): KAGVTQTPRYLIKTRGQQVTLSCSPISGHRSVSWYQQTPGQGLQFLFEYFSETQRNKGNFPGRFSGRQFSNSRSEMNVSTLELGDSALYLCASSAREDRTGELFFGEGSRLTVL.